The TCR beta chain described here comes from a study of blood T cell repertoires in COVID-19. This clone has a handful of counts. Measured with immunoSEQ multiplex PCR; TCRdb has only the in-frame clones, and not every one. The sample has 140,000 or so clones; 82% are singletons. Input material: peripheral blood. This receptor was identified in a woman over 75 with acute or convalescent COVID-19.

The CDR3 nucleotides read TGTGCCAGCACCTTTACAAAATCACTAGCGGCGTTCTTC. Translation: CASTFTKSLAAFF. V usage is TRBV11-2 and J usage is TRBJ2-1; 8 bases match TRBD2. The trim removed 7 bases at V and 15 bases at J, leaving 14 bases unmatched. The CDR3 totals 13 residues. Germline CDR1 SGHAT, CDR2 FQNNGV. The full variable domain, its missing parts supplied by reference TRBV11-2 and TRBJ2-1, is EAGVAQSPRYKIIEKRQSVAFWCNPISGHATLYWYQQILGQGPKLLIQFQNNGVVDDSQLPKDRFSAERLKGVDSTLKIQPAKLEDSAVYLCASTFTKSLAAFFGPGTRLTVL.